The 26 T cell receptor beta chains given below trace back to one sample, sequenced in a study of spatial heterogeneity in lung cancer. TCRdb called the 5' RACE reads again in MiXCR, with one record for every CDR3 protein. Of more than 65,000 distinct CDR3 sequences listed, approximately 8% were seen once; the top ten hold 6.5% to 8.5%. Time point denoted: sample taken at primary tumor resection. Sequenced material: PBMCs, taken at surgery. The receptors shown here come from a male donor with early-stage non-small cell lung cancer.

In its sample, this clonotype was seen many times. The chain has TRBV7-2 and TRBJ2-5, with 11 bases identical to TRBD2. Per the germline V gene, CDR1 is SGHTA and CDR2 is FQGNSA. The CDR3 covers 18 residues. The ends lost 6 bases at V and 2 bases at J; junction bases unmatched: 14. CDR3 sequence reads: CASSFHPRGLAEQETQYF. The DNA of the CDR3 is TGTGCCAGCAGTTTTCATCCTAGGGGACTAGCGGAACAAGAGACCCAGTACTTC.

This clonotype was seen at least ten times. The CDR3 DNA is TGTGCCAGCAGCTTAGCGGAGGACGCTTATGGCTACACCTTC. Amino acids: CASSLAEDAYGYTF. The chain has TRBV11-2 and TRBJ1-2; D uncertain. V was pared by 1 base and J by 5 bases, with 11 bases between. The CDR3 spans 14 residues. CDR1 and CDR2 from the germline V gene are SGHAT and FQNNGV.

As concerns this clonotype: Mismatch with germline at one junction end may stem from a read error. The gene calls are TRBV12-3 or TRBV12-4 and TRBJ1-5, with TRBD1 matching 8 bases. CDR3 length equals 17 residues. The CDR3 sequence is CASSLAGVSGGYQSQHF. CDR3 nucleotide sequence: TGTGCCAGCAGTTTAGCGGGAGTATCAGGGGGCTATCAGTCCCAGCATTTT.

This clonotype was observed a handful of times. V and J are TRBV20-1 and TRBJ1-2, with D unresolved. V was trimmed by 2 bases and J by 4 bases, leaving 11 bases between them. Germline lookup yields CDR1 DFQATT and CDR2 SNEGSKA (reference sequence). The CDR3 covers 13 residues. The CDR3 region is CSARTPPGYGYTF. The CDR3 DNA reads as TGCAGTGCTAGAACGCCCCCCGGCTATGGCTACACCTTC.

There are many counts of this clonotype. The CDR3 protein is CASSLPGAISTDTQYF. The CDR3 DNA follows: TGTGCCAGCAGTTTGCCCGGGGCTATTAGCACAGATACGCAGTATTTT. The rearrangement links TRBV27 to TRBJ2-3; either TRBD1 or TRBD2 may fit D (5 bases each). Germline V lookup: CDR1 MNHEY, CDR2 SMNVEV (reference sequence). The CDR3 extends over 16 amino acids. The V gene lost 3 bases and the J gene lost 0 bases, with 13 bases spanning the gap.

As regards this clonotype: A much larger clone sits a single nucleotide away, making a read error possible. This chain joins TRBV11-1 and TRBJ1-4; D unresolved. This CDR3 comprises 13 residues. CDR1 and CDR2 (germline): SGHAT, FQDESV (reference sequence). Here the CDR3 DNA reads TGTGCCAGCGCGGCAGAAATCAATGAAAAACTGCTTTTT. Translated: CASAAEINEKLLF.

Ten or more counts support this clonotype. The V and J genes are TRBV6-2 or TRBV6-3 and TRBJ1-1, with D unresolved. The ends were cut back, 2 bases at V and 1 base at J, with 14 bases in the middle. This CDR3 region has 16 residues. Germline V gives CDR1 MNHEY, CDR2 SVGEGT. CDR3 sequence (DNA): TGTGCCAGCAGTTACGGTGGGGTCGGGGAGAACACTGAAGCTTTCTTT. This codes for CASSYGGVGENTEAFF.

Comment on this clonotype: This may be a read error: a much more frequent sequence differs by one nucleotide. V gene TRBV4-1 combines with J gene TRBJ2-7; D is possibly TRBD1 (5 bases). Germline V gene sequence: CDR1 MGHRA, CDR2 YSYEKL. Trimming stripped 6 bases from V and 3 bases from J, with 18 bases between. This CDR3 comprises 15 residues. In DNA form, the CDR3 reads TGCGCCAGCAGACAGACAGAGGACAAACGCTACGAGCAGTACTTC. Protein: CASRQTEDKRYEQYF.

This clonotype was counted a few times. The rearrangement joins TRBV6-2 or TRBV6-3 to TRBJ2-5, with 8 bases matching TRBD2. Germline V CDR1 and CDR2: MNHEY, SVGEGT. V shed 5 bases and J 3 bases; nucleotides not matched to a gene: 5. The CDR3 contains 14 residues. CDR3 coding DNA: TGTGCCAGCAGTCCGACTAGCGCCGAAGAGACCCAGTACTTC. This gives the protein CASSPTSAEETQYF.

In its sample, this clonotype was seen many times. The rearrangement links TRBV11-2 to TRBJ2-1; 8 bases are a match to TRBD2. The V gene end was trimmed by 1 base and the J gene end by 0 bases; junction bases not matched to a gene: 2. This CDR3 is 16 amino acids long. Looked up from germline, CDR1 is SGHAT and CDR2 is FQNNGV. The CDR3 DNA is TGTGCCAGCAGCTTAGCGGGAGGGGTCTCCTACAATGAGCAGTTCTTC. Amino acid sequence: CASSLAGGVSYNEQFF. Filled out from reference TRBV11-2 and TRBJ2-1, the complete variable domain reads EAGVAQSPRYKIIEKRQSVAFWCNPISGHATLYWYQQILGQGPKLLIQFQNNGVVDDSQLPKDRFSAERLKGVDSTLKIQPAKLEDSAVYLCASSLAGGVSYNEQFFGPGTRLTVL.

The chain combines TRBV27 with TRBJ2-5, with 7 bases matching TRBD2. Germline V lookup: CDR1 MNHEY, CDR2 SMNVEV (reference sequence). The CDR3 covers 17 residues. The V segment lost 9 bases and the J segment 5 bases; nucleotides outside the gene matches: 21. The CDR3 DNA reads TGTGCCAGTTTAGCTACAACCCCATCGGGAGGACGGGAGACCCAGTACTTC. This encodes CASLATTPSGGRETQYF.

The CDR3 here is CASSLESSLLTGELFF. The CDR3 DNA is TGTGCCAGCAGCTTAGAGTCTTCGCTTCTCACCGGGGAGCTGTTTTTT. The rearrangement links TRBV7-6 to TRBJ2-2; the D is unclear. The germline V gene has CDR1 SGHVS and CDR2 FNYEAQ. Between the trimmed V and J ends, which lost 1 base and 4 bases, there was a span of 13 bases. This CDR3 has 16 residues. Complete variable domain (other parts from reference TRBV7-6 and TRBJ2-2): GAGVSQSPRYKVTKRGQDVALRCDPISGHVSLYWYRQALGQGPEFLTYFNYEAQQDKSGLPNDRFSAERPEGSISTLTIQRTEQRDSAMYRCASSLESSLLTGELFFGEGSRLTVL.

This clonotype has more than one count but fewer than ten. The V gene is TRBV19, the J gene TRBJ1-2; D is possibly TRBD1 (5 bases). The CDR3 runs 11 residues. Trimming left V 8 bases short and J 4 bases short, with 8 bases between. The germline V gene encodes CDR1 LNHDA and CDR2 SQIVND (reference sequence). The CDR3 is CASAGLYGYTF. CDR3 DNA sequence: TGTGCCAGTGCAGGGCTCTATGGCTACACCTTC.

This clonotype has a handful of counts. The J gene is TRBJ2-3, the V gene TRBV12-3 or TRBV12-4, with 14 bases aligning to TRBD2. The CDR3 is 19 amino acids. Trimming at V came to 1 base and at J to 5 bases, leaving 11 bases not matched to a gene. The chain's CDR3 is CASSLGSGTSGGGGDTQYF. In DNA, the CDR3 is TGTGCCAGCAGTTTAGGATCCGGGACTAGCGGGGGCGGCGGAGATACGCAGTATTTT.

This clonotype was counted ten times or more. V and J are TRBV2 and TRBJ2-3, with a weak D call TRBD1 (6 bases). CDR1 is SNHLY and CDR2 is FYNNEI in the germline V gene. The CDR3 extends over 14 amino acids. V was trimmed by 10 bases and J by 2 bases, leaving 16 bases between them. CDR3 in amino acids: CATRTRGDTDTQYF. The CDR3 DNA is TGTGCCACACGGACCAGGGGCGACACAGATACGCAGTATTTT. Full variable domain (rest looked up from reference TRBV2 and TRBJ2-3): EPEVTQTPSHQVTQMGQEVILRCVPISNHLYFYWYRQILGQKVEFLVSFYNNEISEKSEIFDDQFSVERPDGSNFTLKIRSTKLEDSAMYFCATRTRGDTDTQYFGPGTRLTVL.

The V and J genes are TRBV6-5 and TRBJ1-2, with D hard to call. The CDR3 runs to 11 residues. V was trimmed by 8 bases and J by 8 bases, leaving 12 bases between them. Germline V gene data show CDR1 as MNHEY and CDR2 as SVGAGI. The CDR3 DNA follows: TGTGCCAGCTCCTCTGGGTCGGGCTACACCTTC. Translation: CASSSGSGYTF.

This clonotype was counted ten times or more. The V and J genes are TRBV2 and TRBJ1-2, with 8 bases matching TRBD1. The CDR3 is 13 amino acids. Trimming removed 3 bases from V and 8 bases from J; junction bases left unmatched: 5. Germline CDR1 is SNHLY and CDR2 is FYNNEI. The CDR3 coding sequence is TGTGCCAGCAGTGATGGACAGGGCCCAGGCTACACCTTC. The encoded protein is CASSDGQGPGYTF.

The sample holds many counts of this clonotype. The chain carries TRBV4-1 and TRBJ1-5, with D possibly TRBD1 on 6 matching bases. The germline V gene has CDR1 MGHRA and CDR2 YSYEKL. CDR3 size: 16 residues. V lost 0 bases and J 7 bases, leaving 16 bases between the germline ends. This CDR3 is CASSQERAGVTQPQHF. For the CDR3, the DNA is TGCGCCAGCAGCCAAGAGAGGGCAGGGGTAACGCAGCCCCAGCATTTT.

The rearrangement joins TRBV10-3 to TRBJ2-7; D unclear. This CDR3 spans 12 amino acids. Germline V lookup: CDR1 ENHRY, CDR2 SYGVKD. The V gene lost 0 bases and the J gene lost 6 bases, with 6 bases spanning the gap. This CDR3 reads CAISESKLEQYF. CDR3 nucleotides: TGTGCCATCAGTGAGTCGAAACTCGAGCAGTACTTC.

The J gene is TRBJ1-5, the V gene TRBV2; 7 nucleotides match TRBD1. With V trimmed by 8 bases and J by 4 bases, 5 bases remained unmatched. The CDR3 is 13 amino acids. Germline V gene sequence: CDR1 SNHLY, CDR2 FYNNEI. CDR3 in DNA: TGTGCCAGCCGCGGGACAGTTAATCAGCCCCAGCATTTT. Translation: CASRGTVNQPQHF.

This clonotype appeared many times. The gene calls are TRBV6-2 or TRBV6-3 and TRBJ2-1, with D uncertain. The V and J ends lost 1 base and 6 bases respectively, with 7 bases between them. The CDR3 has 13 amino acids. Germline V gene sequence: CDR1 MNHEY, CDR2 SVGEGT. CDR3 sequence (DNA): TGTGCCAGCAGTTACTTTAACCGCAATGAGCAGTTCTTC. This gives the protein CASSYFNRNEQFF.

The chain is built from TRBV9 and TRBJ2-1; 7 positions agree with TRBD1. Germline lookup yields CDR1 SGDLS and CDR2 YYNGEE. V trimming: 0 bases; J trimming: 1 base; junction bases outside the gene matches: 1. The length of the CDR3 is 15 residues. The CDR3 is CASSVEQGSYNEQFF. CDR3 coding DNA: TGTGCCAGCAGCGTAGAACAGGGGTCCTACAATGAGCAGTTCTTC.

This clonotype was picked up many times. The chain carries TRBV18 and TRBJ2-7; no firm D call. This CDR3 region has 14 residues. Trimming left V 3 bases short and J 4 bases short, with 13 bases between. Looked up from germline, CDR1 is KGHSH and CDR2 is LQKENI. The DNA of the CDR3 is TGTGCCAGCTCACCCCAGGCGGCACTATACGAGCAGTACTTC. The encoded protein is CASSPQAALYEQYF.

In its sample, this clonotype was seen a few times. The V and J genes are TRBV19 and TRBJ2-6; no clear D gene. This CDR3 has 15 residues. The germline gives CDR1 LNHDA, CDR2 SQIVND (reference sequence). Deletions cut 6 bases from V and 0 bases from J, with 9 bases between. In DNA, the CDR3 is TGTGCCAGTAGCGATCCGCCCTCTGGGGCCAACGTCCTGACTTTC. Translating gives CASSDPPSGANVLTF.

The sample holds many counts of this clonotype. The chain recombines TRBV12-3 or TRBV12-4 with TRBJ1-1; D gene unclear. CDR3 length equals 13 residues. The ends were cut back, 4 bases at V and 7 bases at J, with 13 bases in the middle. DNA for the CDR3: TGTGCCAGCAGTTACAGACCAAGGGTTGAAGCTTTCTTT. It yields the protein CASSYRPRVEAFF.

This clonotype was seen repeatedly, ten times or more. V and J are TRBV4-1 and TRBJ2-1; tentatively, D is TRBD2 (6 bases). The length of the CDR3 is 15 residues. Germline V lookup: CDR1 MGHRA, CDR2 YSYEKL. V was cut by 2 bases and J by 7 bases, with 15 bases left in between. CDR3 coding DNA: TGCGCCAGCAGCCAACATGGACTGGGGGGAAATGAGCAGTTCTTC. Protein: CASSQHGLGGNEQFF.